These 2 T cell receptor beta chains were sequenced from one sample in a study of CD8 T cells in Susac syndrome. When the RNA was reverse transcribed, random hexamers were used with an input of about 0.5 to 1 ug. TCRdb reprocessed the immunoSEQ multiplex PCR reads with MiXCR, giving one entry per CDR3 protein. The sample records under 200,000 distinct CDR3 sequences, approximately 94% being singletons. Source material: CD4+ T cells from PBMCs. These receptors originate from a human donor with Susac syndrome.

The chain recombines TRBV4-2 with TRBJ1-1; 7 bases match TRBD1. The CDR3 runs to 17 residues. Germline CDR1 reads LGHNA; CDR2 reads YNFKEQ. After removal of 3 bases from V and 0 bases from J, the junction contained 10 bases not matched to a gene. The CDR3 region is CASSQRPGTVMNTEAFF. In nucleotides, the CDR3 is TGTGCCAGCAGCCAGCGTCCCGGGACAGTTATGAACACTGAAGCTTTCTTT.

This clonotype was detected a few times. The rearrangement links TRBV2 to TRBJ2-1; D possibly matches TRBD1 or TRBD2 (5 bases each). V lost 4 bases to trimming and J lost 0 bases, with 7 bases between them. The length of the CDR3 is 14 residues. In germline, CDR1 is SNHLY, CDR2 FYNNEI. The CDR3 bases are TGTGCCAGCAGTGGGGGGAGCTCCTACAATGAGCAGTTCTTC. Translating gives CASSGGSSYNEQFF.